These 17 T cell receptor beta chains share one sample of origin, sequenced in a study of T cell changes during pregnancy in multiple sclerosis. Measured with immunoSEQ multiplex PCR; TCRdb has only the in-frame clones, and not every one. The sample records more than 25,000 clones, under 95% being singletons. Sequenced material: peripheral blood, taken in the first trimester of pregnancy. These receptors were collected from a female donor in good health, enrolled as a control in a pregnancy study.

The chain carries TRBV27 and TRBJ2-7; TRBD1 aligns across 12 bases. The CDR3 covers 16 residues. J gave up 5 bases and V 5 bases, and 10 bases lay outside the gene matches. CDR1 is MNHEY, CDR2 SMNVEV, per germline (reference sequence). In nucleotides, the CDR3 is TGTGCCAGCAGTCGAAAGGGACAGGGGGCCCCCAACGAGCAGTACTTC. Its translation is CASSRKGQGAPNEQYF.

The gene calls are TRBV11-2 and TRBJ2-7, with TRBD2 matching 10 bases. J was trimmed by 7 bases and V by 1 base; bases with no gene match: 4. The CDR3 is 14 residues long. Germline V gives CDR1 SGHAT, CDR2 FQNNGV. The CDR3 region is CASSLARAGGEQYF. The CDR3 region has the DNA TGTGCCAGCAGCTTAGCGCGAGCGGGAGGGGAGCAGTACTTC. The full variable domain, its missing parts supplied by reference TRBV11-2 and TRBJ2-7, is EAGVAQSPRYKIIEKRQSVAFWCNPISGHATLYWYQQILGQGPKLLIQFQNNGVVDDSQLPKDRFSAERLKGVDSTLKIQPAKLEDSAVYLCASSLARAGGEQYFGPGTRLTVT.

Only a few counts were recorded for this clone. The V gene is TRBV7-8, the J gene TRBJ1-2; the D gene is possibly TRBD1 (6 bases). V lost 5 bases and J lost 6, with 16 bases in between. This CDR3 has 14 residues. CDR1 and CDR2 (germline): SGHVS, FQNEAQ. This chain's CDR3 is CASSRLGRGNGYTF. CDR3 nucleotides: TGTGCCAGCAGCCGCCTTGGCAGGGGAAATGGCTACACCTTC. The variable domain in full, completed from reference TRBV7-8 and TRBJ1-2, reads GAGVSQSPRYKVAKRGQDVALRCDPISGHVSLFWYQQALGQGPEFLTYFQNEAQLDKSGLPSDRFFAERPEGSVSTLKIQRTQQEDSAVYLCASSRLGRGNGYTFGSGTRLTVV.

This clone appeared a single time. The chain uses TRBV29-1 and TRBJ1-4; D is ambiguous. Germline V lookup: CDR1 SQVTM, CDR2 ANQGSEA. This CDR3 region has 12 residues. V gave up 5 bases and J gave up 6 bases, with 10 bases separating them. CDR3: CSVLLRDEKLFF. In DNA form, the CDR3 reads TGCAGCGTTCTCCTCCGGGATGAAAAACTGTTTTTT.

This clone ranks as medium-sized (0.01 to 0.1%). V gene TRBV14 combines with J gene TRBJ2-7; D is possibly TRBD1 (6 bases). V lost 2 bases to trimming and J lost 5 bases, with 10 bases between them. The CDR3 contains 13 residues. Per the germline V gene, CDR1 is SGHDN and CDR2 is FVKESK. The CDR3 sequence is CASSQRRDNEQYF. The CDR3 bases are TGTGCCAGCAGCCAACGCCGGGACAACGAGCAGTACTTC.

The J gene is TRBJ2-7, the V gene TRBV15; 7 nucleotides align to TRBD2. The V and J ends lost 0 bases and 1 base, in that order; junction bases with no gene match: 3. Germline loops: CDR1 LNHNV, CDR2 YYDKDF (reference sequence). The CDR3 is 15 residues long. The CDR3 spells CATSREASGSYEQYF. The CDR3 bases are TGTGCCACCAGCAGAGAGGCTAGCGGTTCCTACGAGCAGTACTTC. The full variable domain, its missing parts supplied by reference TRBV15 and TRBJ2-7, is DAMVIQNPRYQVTQFGKPVTLSCSQTLNHNVMYWYQQKSSQAPKLLFHYYDKDFNNEADTPDNFQSRRPNTSFCFLDIRSPGLGDTAMYLCATSREASGSYEQYFGPGTRLTVT.

V is TRBV4-1 and J is TRBJ1-2, with 9 bases fitting TRBD1. The CDR3 is 15 residues long. Unmatched junction bases numbered 7, after V lost 0 bases and J lost 8 bases. Germline CDR1 MGHRA, CDR2 YSYEKL. The CDR3 loop is CASSQEQGAYLGYTF. The CDR3 DNA is TGCGCCAGCAGCCAAGAACAGGGGGCCTACCTAGGCTACACCTTC.

The chain carries TRBV7-8 and TRBJ2-1; TRBD2 matches at 11 bases. The junction had 7 bases not matched to a gene; V was cut back by 0 bases and J by 3 bases. The CDR3 sequence is 18 residues long. Germline CDR1 is SGHVS and CDR2 is FQNEAQ. CDR3 DNA: TGTGCCAGCAGCTTAGCAATGACTAGCGGGGACTTCTACAATGAGCAGTTCTTC. This gives the protein CASSLAMTSGDFYNEQFF.

Here the CDR3 reads CASSEWGRPVSHNEQFF. Written as DNA, the CDR3 is TGTGCCAGCAGTGAATGGGGCCGCCCCGTGAGCCACAATGAGCAGTTCTTC. J is TRBJ2-1 and V is TRBV6-1; D perhaps matches TRBD1 (5 bases). V was clipped by 2 bases and J by 5 bases, with 19 bases between them. Germline values: CDR1 MNHNS, CDR2 SASEGT. The CDR3 length is 17 residues.

This clone turned up a few times. The chain employs TRBV10-2 and TRBJ2-7; tentative D call: TRBD2 (6 bases). This CDR3 region has 14 residues. V lost 2 bases and J 5 bases, leaving 13 bases between the germline ends. Per germline, CDR1 WSHSY and CDR2 SAAADI. The CDR3 coding sequence is TGCGCCAGCAGTGAGGCAGGGAGGTCCCACGAGCAGTACTTC. Protein product: CASSEAGRSHEQYF.

V is TRBV6-6 and J is TRBJ2-7; D gene unclear. The CDR3 covers 13 residues. Germline CDR1 reads MNHNY; CDR2 reads SVGAGI (reference sequence). V was trimmed by 4 bases and J by 7 bases, leaving 14 bases between them. CDR3 sequence: CASSSLPGLEQYF. The CDR3 DNA follows: TGTGCCAGCAGTTCACTCCCCGGTCTTGAGCAGTACTTC.

This chain joins TRBV5-1 and TRBJ1-6, with D unclear. Germline values: CDR1 SGHRS, CDR2 YFSETQ. This CDR3 has 14 amino acids. Between the trimmed V and J ends, which lost 0 bases and 5 bases, there was a span of 6 bases. The CDR3 protein is CASSLDPDNSPLHF. CDR3 bases: TGCGCCAGCAGCTTGGATCCAGATAATTCACCCCTCCACTTT.

The chain combines TRBV6-4 with TRBJ1-1; TRBD1 is a possible D gene (5 bases). With 0 bases removed from V and 2 bases from J, the gap between germline ends came to 13 bases. Germline-derived CDR1 and CDR2 are MRHNA and SNTAGT. CDR3 length: 16 amino acids. CDR3 region: CASSDSDGQGNTEAFF. The CDR3 region has the DNA TGTGCCAGCAGTGACTCGGATGGGCAGGGTAACACTGAAGCTTTCTTT.

The CDR3 here is CASSETSGNSYEQYF. In DNA form, the CDR3 reads TGTGCCAGCAGCGAAACTAGCGGGAACTCCTACGAGCAGTACTTC. This rearrangement joins TRBV9 to TRBJ2-7; 10 bases are shared with TRBD2. The germline V gene has CDR1 SGDLS and CDR2 YYNGEE. The CDR3 runs 15 residues. J was trimmed by 0 bases and V by 3 bases; bases with no gene match: 3.

The chain joins TRBV6-5 to TRBJ2-7; TRBD2 matches 7 bases. The length of the CDR3 is 14 residues. With 7 bases clipped from V and 3 bases from J, the junction kept 9 bases outside the gene matches. The germline CDR1 and CDR2 sequences are MNHEY and SVGAGI. The CDR3 DNA follows: TGTGCCAGCACCCCCAGCGCGGGGGACTACGAGCAGTACTTC. Amino acid sequence: CASTPSAGDYEQYF.

V gene TRBV7-6 combines with J gene TRBJ2-3; 7 nucleotides agree with TRBD2. The CDR3 runs to 16 residues. Per germline, CDR1 SGHVS and CDR2 FNYEAQ. V shed 1 base and J 0 bases; nucleotides not matched to a gene: 4. CDR3 loop: CASSLEASGSTDTQYF. DNA for the CDR3: TGTGCCAGCAGCTTAGAGGCTAGCGGTAGCACAGATACGCAGTATTTT.

V gene TRBV6-5 combines with J gene TRBJ1-2, with TRBD1 matching 7 bases. Trimming cost V 5 bases and J 8 bases; bases outside gene matches: 11. Germline assignment: CDR1 MNHEY and CDR2 SVGAGI. The CDR3 covers 14 residues. CDR3 in amino acids: CASSPIQDRRGYTF. CDR3 sequence (DNA): TGTGCCAGCAGTCCAATCCAGGACAGGCGAGGCTACACCTTC.